This T cell receptor (beta chain) was retrieved from a study of Tregs in tolerant kidney transplant recipients. Study information: Mixed chimerism was transient after nonmyeloablative marrow transplants from related graft donors.

Findings and limits, study-wide: No direct test of biological reproducibility was done here. The small number of patients limits these findings pending further validation.

Some clones are missing from TCRdb's copy, which holds only in-frame ones; the method was immunoSEQ multiplex PCR. The data contain 69,000 or so clones, 85% to 90% of them singletons. With respect to this clone: Its antigen is still unknown.

Unstimulated regulatory T cells (CD4+CD25+CD127-), CD4+CD25- non-regulatory cells, CD4 and CD8 cells were FACS-sorted from thawed PBMCs. This CDR3 is 15 amino acids long. V was cut by 0 bases and J by 4 bases, with 10 bases left in between. Germline V gene sequence: CDR1 MGHRA, CDR2 YSYEKL. The sequencing here drew on CD4+ T cells from blood, taken before the transplant. The TCR comes from a human donor who received a combined kidney and bone marrow transplant. This rearrangement joins TRBV4-1 to TRBJ2-1, with D possibly being TRBD2 (5 bases). The CDR3, as DNA: TGCGCCAGCAGCCAAGATGGTCGGGGTTACAATGAGCAGTTCTTC. Translation gives CASSQDGRGYNEQFF.